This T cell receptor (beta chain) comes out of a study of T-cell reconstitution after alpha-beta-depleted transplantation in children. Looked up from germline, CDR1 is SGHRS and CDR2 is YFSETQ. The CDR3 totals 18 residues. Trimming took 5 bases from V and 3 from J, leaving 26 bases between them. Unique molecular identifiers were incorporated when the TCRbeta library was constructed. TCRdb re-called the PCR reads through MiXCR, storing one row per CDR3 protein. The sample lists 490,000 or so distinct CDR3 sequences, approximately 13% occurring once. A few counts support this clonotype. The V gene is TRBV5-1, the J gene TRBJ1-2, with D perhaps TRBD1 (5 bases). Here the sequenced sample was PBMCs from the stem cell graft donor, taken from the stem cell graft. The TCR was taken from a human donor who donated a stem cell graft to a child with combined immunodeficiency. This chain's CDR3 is CASRPVPGRLTPDYGYTF. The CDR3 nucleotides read TGCGCCAGCAGACCTGTCCCGGGACGGCTGACGCCGGACTATGGCTACACCTTC.